A selection of T cell receptor beta chains follows, all from one sample in a study of blood T cells in healthy people across ages. TCRdb re-called the 5' RACE reads with MiXCR, one entry per CDR3 protein. The repertoire has more than 800,000 distinct CDR3 sequences, about 30% of them found once; the top ten carry 17%. Sequenced material: blood. All receptors come from a woman at least 80 years old in good health. Both conserved end residues are part of each CDR3. D genes are given only for firm matches. Size is omitted from some rows. Given values are once, few, many or a class for expanded clones.

-,TRBJ2-7,TRBV29-1,many,12,TGCAGCGTTGCACAGGGCTGGGTGGAGCAGTACTTC,CSVAQGWVEQYF
-,TRBJ2-7,TRBV20-1,many,12,TGCAGTGCTAGAGGGTCTCCCTACGAGCAGTACTTC,CSARGSPYEQYF
TRBD2,TRBJ2-3,TRBV10-2,many,17,TGCGCCAGCAGTGAGTCCGCCCTAGCGGGGAACACAGATACGCAGTATTTT,CASSESALAGNTDTQYF
TRBD1,TRBJ1-1,TRBV7-2,few,17,TGTGCCAGCAGTTCTGGACAGGGCAGGGGCCGGAACACTGAAGCTTTCTTT,CASSSGQGRGRNTEAFF
-,TRBJ1-3,TRBV6-6,few,12,TGTGCCAGCAGTTCTTTTGGAAACACCATATATTTT,CASSSFGNTIYF
TRBD1,TRBJ2-1,TRBV7-2,-,16,TGTGCCAGCAGCTCTTTACCGGGACAGGGGAGGAATGAGCAGTTCTTC,CASSSLPGQGRNEQFF
-,TRBJ1-2,TRBV15,many,16,TGTGCCACCACCCGAAGAGGGCCCCAAGCTAACTATGGCTACACCTTC,CATTRRGPQANYGYTF
-,TRBJ2-7,TRBV30,-,14,TGTGCCTGGAGGGAAGCGGGCCTCGGCTACGAGCAGTACTTC,CAWREAGLGYEQYF
-,TRBJ1-2,TRBV6-2/TRBV6-3,-,12,TGTGCCAGCACCTCGGAGGGGTATGGCTACACCTTC,CASTSEGYGYTF
-,TRBJ2-1,TRBV7-9,many,12,TGTGCCAGCAGACCTCCTCGCAATGAGCAGTTCTTC,CASRPPRNEQFF
-,TRBJ2-3,TRBV28,many,14,TGTGCCAGCAGTTTAGCCAGCGGCACAGATACGCAGTATTTT,CASSLASGTDTQYF
TRBD1,TRBJ2-3,TRBV3-1,many,16,TGTGCCAGCAGCCCTCTAGGACAGGGGCTCACAGATACGCAGTATTTT,CASSPLGQGLTDTQYF
-,TRBJ1-4,TRBV6-1,few,14,TGTGCCAGCAGGACGGGAATGGGGAATGAAAAACTGTTTTTT,CASRTGMGNEKLFF
TRBD1,TRBJ2-3,TRBV7-2,-,16,TGTGCCAGCAGCCCGAACCTCGGACAGGGGGGAGATACGCAGTATTTT,CASSPNLGQGGDTQYF
-,TRBJ2-1,TRBV7-2,-,13,TGTGCCAGCAGCCGGGGGAGGAGGGAGACCCAGTTCTTC,CASSRGRRETQFF
TRBD2,TRBJ2-5,TRBV7-2,many,15,TGTGCCAGCAGCCTGAGCGGGGCCGCGGGGGGGACCCAGTACTTC,CASSLSGAAGGTQYF
-,TRBJ2-5,TRBV20-1,many,14,TGCAGTGCTAGAGATCAGGGGGGACGGGAGACCCAGTACTTC,CSARDQGGRETQYF
TRBD1,TRBJ1-5,TRBV6-1,many,18,TGTGCCAGCAGTCGCCCCCCCGCTGGACAGGGGAGCGTACAGCCCCAGCATTTT,CASSRPPAGQGSVQPQHF
TRBD1,TRBJ2-1,TRBV11-2,few,15,TGTGCCAGCAGCTTAGCCGGACAGGGAGAAAAGACCCAGTTCTTC,CASSLAGQGEKTQFF
TRBD1,TRBJ1-4,TRBV7-6,many,15,TGTGCCAGCAGCGTGGGACAGGGAGGAAGTGAAAAACTGTTTTTT,CASSVGQGGSEKLFF
TRBD1,TRBJ1-2,TRBV4-1,-,15,TGCGCCAGCAGCCAAGATGGGGACAGCTACTATGGCTACACCTTC,CASSQDGDSYYGYTF
-,TRBJ2-1,TRBV7-2,many,13,TGTGCCAGCAGCGTGACAGGTGAGAATGAGCAGTTCTTC,CASSVTGENEQFF
TRBD2,TRBJ2-7,TRBV5-8,few,15,TGTGCCAGCAGCTTGGCAGGGACTAGCGGGGGTCTACAGTACTTC,CASSLAGTSGGLQYF